The subject of this entry is one TCR beta chain. Its target is unknown. Method: immunoSEQ multiplex PCR; TCRdb's copy keeps in-frame clones and lacks some. The sample holds 1.4 million or so clones; approximately 98.5% are singletons and the top ten take under 0.45%. Germline V gene lookup returns CDR1 LNHDA and CDR2 SQIVND (reference sequence). J was trimmed by 6 bases and V by 5 bases; bases with no gene match: 5. The CDR3 has 14 residues. All the donors were Caucasian adults who lived in Nashville, Tennessee. This record comes from a study of shared clonotypes between healthy human individuals. The study's findings and limits: Generally, naive subsets came out with larger estimated richness than memory subsets. Blood alone was sampled, and tissue repertoires likely differ. Generation probability values for non-shared clonotypes were lower than those for clonotypes shared by all four donors.

This sequence originates from a man aged 30 to 39 in good health. Sequenced sample: naive CD4+ T cells sorted from blood. Documented subset: CD45RA+ positively selected. The chain has TRBV19 and TRBJ2-7; 12 nucleotides line up with TRBD1. CDR3 in DNA: TGTGCCAGTAGTTCCGGGACAGGGGGCGTCGAGCAGTACTTC. Its translation is CASSSGTGGVEQYF.